One and the same sample provided the 27 T cell receptor beta chains below, sequenced in a study of blood T cell repertoires in COVID-19. Here immunoSEQ multiplex PCR was the method, and the copy in TCRdb shows in-frame clones only, minus some. The sample consists of over 90,000 clones, 80% to 95% of them appearing once. The specimen was peripheral blood. These receptors were collected from a woman between 45 and 65 years old with COVID-19, enrolled during active disease.

This chain links TRBV6-2 or TRBV6-3 with TRBJ2-6; possible D gene TRBD2, 6 bases. V dropped 6 bases and J dropped 4 bases, with 10 bases sitting between them. Germline CDR1 is MNHEY and CDR2 is SVGEGT. The CDR3 extends over 14 amino acids. In nucleotides, the CDR3 is TGTGCCAGCAGCCGCGCGGGAGGGGCCAACGTCCTGACTTTC. As protein: CASSRAGGANVLTF.

The chain recombines TRBV4-3 with TRBJ2-2; D gene unclear. This CDR3 comprises 14 residues. V gave up 1 base and J gave up 4 bases, with 7 bases separating them. The V gene's germline CDR1 is LGHNA and CDR2 YSLEER. The CDR3 here is CASSQGPITGELFF. CDR3 in DNA: TGCGCCAGCAGCCAAGGGCCGATCACCGGGGAGCTGTTTTTT.

The chain combines TRBV6-1 with TRBJ1-2, with D unresolved. CDR3 length: 13 residues. Trimming removed 1 base from V and 4 bases from J, with 7 bases in between. CDR1 is MNHNS and CDR2 is SASEGT in the germline V gene. This CDR3 reads CASSEVDFYGYTF. The CDR3 DNA sequence: TGTGCCAGCAGTGAAGTTGACTTCTATGGCTACACCTTC.

The chain carries TRBV4-3 and TRBJ1-5; a weak D match, TRBD1 (6 bases). CDR1 and CDR2 (germline): LGHNA, YSLEER. The germline V and J ends were trimmed by 1 base and 4 bases, with 8 bases remaining between them. CDR3 length: 14 residues. CDR3 residues: CASSQGRGNQPQHF. The CDR3, as DNA: TGCGCCAGCAGCCAAGGCAGGGGAAATCAGCCCCAGCATTTT.

In its sample, this clone was seen once. This sequence joins TRBV3-1 (or the pseudogene TRBV3-2) and TRBJ1-5, with D perhaps TRBD1 (5 bases). V was shortened by 0 bases and J by 4 bases, with 13 bases between the two germline ends. This CDR3 has 16 amino acids. Germline CDR1 LGHDT, CDR2 YNNKEL (reference sequence). In DNA, the CDR3 is TGTGCCAGCAGCCAAGATATAGGGCGGGGGAATCAGCCCCAGCATTTT. This encodes CASSQDIGRGNQPQHF.

J is TRBJ1-6 and V is TRBV19, with no clear D. Germline values: CDR1 LNHDA, CDR2 SQIVND (reference sequence). CDR3 length equals 14 residues. Trimming removed 7 bases at V and 7 bases at J, with 14 bases between. The CDR3: CASKDTPPNSPLHF. In DNA, the CDR3 is TGTGCCAGTAAAGACACCCCTCCGAATTCACCCCTCCACTTT.

The chain couples TRBV28 to TRBJ1-1; D is perhaps TRBD1 (6 bases). V lost 3 bases and J lost 8, with 19 bases in between. This CDR3 comprises 15 residues. From germline, CDR1 is MDHEN and CDR2 SYDVKM. The DNA of the CDR3 is TGTGCCAGCAGTTTGGCACAGGGAGAGATAGGGGAAGCTTTCTTT. Translated: CASSLAQGEIGEAFF.

The chain links TRBV19 to TRBJ1-1; D unresolved. Trimming removed 5 bases from V and 3 bases from J, with 13 bases in between. The germline gives CDR1 LNHDA, CDR2 SQIVND (reference sequence). The CDR3 totals 14 residues. CDR3 residues: CASSSDFIYTEAFF. The CDR3 DNA reads TGTGCCAGTAGTTCGGACTTCATTTACACTGAAGCTTTCTTT.

This chain joins TRBV7-6 and TRBJ2-3, with 7 bases lining up with TRBD2. The CDR3 sequence is 14 residues long. CDR1 and CDR2 (germline): SGHVS, FNYEAQ. Unmatched junction bases numbered 6, after V lost 4 bases and J lost 5 bases. Written as DNA, the CDR3 is TGTGCCAGCAGCTGGGGGGGGGAGGAAGATACGCAGTATTTT. Protein product: CASSWGGEEDTQYF.

The rearrangement joins TRBV5-4 to TRBJ1-6; D is uncertain. Germline V gene sequence: CDR1 SGHNT, CDR2 YYREEE (reference sequence). Trimming pared 0 bases from V and 5 bases from J, leaving 9 bases between. This CDR3 has 15 amino acids. The CDR3 DNA reads TGTGCCAGCAGCTTGGCAGGTTGGAATAATTCACCCCTCCACTTT. This codes for CASSLAGWNNSPLHF.

This clone was found a few times. The gene calls are TRBV30 and TRBJ1-6; D gene unclear. Germline CDR1 GTSNPN, CDR2 SVGIG (reference sequence). V lost 1 base and J lost 2, with 9 bases in between. The CDR3 is made up of 15 amino acids. The CDR3 spells CAWSAPAAYNSPLHF. CDR3 sequence (DNA): TGTGCCTGGAGTGCCCCGGCGGCCTATAATTCACCCCTCCACTTT.

V gene TRBV28 combines with J gene TRBJ2-3; 7 bases fit TRBD1. The CDR3 contains 14 residues. The V gene end was trimmed by 6 bases and the J gene end by 6 bases; junction bases not matched to a gene: 9. Germline-derived CDR1 and CDR2 are MDHEN and SYDVKM. The CDR3 coding sequence is TGTGCCAGCAGCTTGACAGGGAATGGCGATACGCAGTATTTT. Protein: CASSLTGNGDTQYF.

The chain employs TRBV3-1 (or the pseudogene TRBV3-2) and TRBJ1-4, with D tentatively TRBD1 (5 bases). The germline gives CDR1 LGHDT, CDR2 YNNKEL (reference sequence). This CDR3 region has 14 residues. V was trimmed by 3 bases and J by 5 bases, leaving 10 bases between them. CDR3 protein: CASSHQGSNEKLFF. CDR3 DNA sequence: TGTGCCAGCAGCCACCAGGGATCGAATGAAAAACTGTTTTTT.

The gene calls are TRBV3-1 (or the pseudogene TRBV3-2) and TRBJ1-5; D is ambiguous. From germline, CDR1 is LGHDT and CDR2 YNNKEL (reference sequence). The CDR3 spans 14 residues. V lost 1 base and J lost 11, with 15 bases in between. CDR3 protein: CASSQGLGSGTQHF. The CDR3 bases are TGTGCCAGCAGCCAAGGTTTAGGGAGCGGGACCCAGCATTTT.

This clone was counted between two and nine times. V gene TRBV19 combines with J gene TRBJ1-6; the match to TRBD1 covers 12 bases. V lost 5 bases, J lost 10 bases, and 12 bases stayed unmatched. Germline CDR1 LNHDA, CDR2 SQIVND (reference sequence). This CDR3 is built from 17 residues. The CDR3 loop reads CASSSGTGGVNRSPLHF. In DNA form, the CDR3 reads TGTGCCAGTAGTTCCGGGACAGGGGGCGTGAATAGATCACCCCTCCACTTT. Variable domain in full (rest from reference TRBV19 and TRBJ1-6): DGGITQSPKYLFRKEGQNVTLSCEQNLNHDAMYWYRQDPGQGLRLIYYSQIVNDFQKGDIAEGYSVSREKKESFPLTVTSAQKNPTAFYLCASSSGTGGVNRSPLHFGNGTRLTVT.

The V gene is TRBV3-1 (or the pseudogene TRBV3-2), the J gene TRBJ2-7; D is perhaps TRBD1 (5 bases). Trimming left V 1 base short and J 4 bases short, with 17 bases between. Germline lookup yields CDR1 LGHDT and CDR2 YNNKEL (reference sequence). CDR3 length: 16 residues. For the CDR3, the DNA is TGTGCCAGCAGCCAAGGATGGGGCAGGCCCCCTTACGAGCAGTACTTC. It yields the protein CASSQGWGRPPYEQYF.

The chain is built from TRBV2 and TRBJ1-1; the D gene is possibly TRBD1 (5 bases). The CDR3 covers 14 residues. Trimming removed 6 bases from V and 5 bases from J, with 16 bases in between. Per germline, CDR1 SNHLY and CDR2 FYNNEI. The CDR3 here is CASRTSWGGTEAFF. The CDR3 DNA follows: TGTGCCAGCAGAACCTCCTGGGGGGGGACTGAAGCTTTCTTT.

This sequence joins TRBV14 and TRBJ1-2; D not resolved. V lost 5 bases and J 5 bases, leaving 27 bases between the germline ends. The CDR3 extends over 18 amino acids. Germline assignment: CDR1 SGHDN and CDR2 FVKESK. This CDR3 is CASSSQVRTYHTLYGYTF. CDR3 in DNA: TGTGCCAGCAGCTCTCAAGTCAGGACTTATCACACGTTATATGGCTACACCTTC.

The V and J genes are TRBV10-2 and TRBJ2-3; 10 bases map to TRBD1. This CDR3 has 14 residues. CDR1 and CDR2 (germline): WSHSY, SAAADI. V was pared by 7 bases and J by 3 bases, with 4 bases of the junction left unmatched. CDR3 amino acids: CASKWTGGTDTQYF. CDR3 bases: TGCGCCAGCAAGTGGACAGGGGGAACAGATACGCAGTATTTT.

This chain uses TRBV12-5 with TRBJ1-1; a possible D gene is TRBD1 (5 bases). V was clipped by 6 bases and J by 1 base, with 12 bases between them. The CDR3 has 14 residues. CDR1 and CDR2 from the germline V gene are LGHNT and FRNRAP. The CDR3 is CASGSDSSNTEAFF. The CDR3 DNA follows: TGTGCTAGTGGCTCTGACAGCTCGAACACTGAAGCTTTCTTT.

This sequence joins TRBV10-3 and TRBJ1-6, with D maybe TRBD1 (5 bases). This CDR3 is 14 amino acids long. The germline V gene has CDR1 ENHRY and CDR2 SYGVKD. Trimming took off 9 bases at V and 9 bases at J, with 18 bases between the two ends. This CDR3 reads CAIASGGGGSPLHF. The CDR3 bases are TGTGCCATAGCCTCGGGGGGGGGTGGTTCACCCCTCCACTTT.

The table lists this clone with a count of one. This chain connects TRBV19 to TRBJ1-2, with no clear D. V gave up 7 bases and J gave up 10 bases, with 19 bases separating them. CDR3 length equals 13 residues. In germline, CDR1 is LNHDA, CDR2 SQIVND (reference sequence). CDR3 amino acids: CASTPGQIGDYTF. CDR3 nucleotide sequence: TGTGCCAGTACCCCTGGGCAAATTGGTGACTACACCTTC.

This clone was detected only a few times. The chain links TRBV18 to TRBJ2-2; D is unresolved. CDR1 is KGHSH and CDR2 is LQKENI in the germline V gene. The CDR3 covers 13 residues. Trimming took 1 base from V and 4 from J, leaving 4 bases between them. For the CDR3, the DNA is TGTGCCAGCTCACCACTCTCCACCGGGGAGCTGTTTTTT. Translation gives CASSPLSTGELFF. Full variable domain (missing parts from reference TRBV18 and TRBJ2-2): NAGVMQNPRHLVRRRGQEARLRCSPMKGHSHVYWYRQLPEEGLKFMVYLQKENIIDESGMPKERFSAEFPKEGPSILRIQQVVRGDSAAYFCASSPLSTGELFFGEGSRLTVL.

The J gene is TRBJ2-1, the V gene TRBV5-1; the D gene is possibly TRBD1 (5 bases). Between the trimmed V and J ends, which lost 2 bases and 5 bases, there was a span of 8 bases. The CDR3 extends over 13 amino acids. Germline loops: CDR1 SGHRS, CDR2 YFSETQ. CDR3 region: CASSLGVDNEQFF. DNA of the CDR3: TGCGCCAGCAGCTTAGGGGTGGACAATGAGCAGTTCTTC.

The chain has TRBV12-2 and TRBJ2-6; the DNA was not compared with TRBD1, the D call given in the table. TRBV12-2 is a pseudogene locus. This CDR3 contains 16 residues. As DNA, the CDR3 is TGTGCAAGTCGCTTAGGTACAGGGTCTGGGGCCAACGTCCTGACTTTC. Translated: CASRLGTGSGANVLTF.

V is TRBV30 and J is TRBJ2-3; perhaps TRBD2 as D (5 bases). Germline loops: CDR1 GTSNPN, CDR2 SVGIG (reference sequence). The CDR3 contains 15 residues. Trimming left V 6 bases short and J 5 bases short, with 21 bases between. The CDR3 sequence is CACTSDRGVRDTQYF. CDR3 sequence (DNA): TGTGCCTGCACCTCCGACCGGGGAGTGAGAGATACGCAGTATTTT.

The J gene is TRBJ2-1, the V gene TRBV5-1, with D maybe TRBD1 (6 bases). The CDR3 is made up of 16 amino acids. V lost 1 base and J 2 bases, leaving 13 bases between the germline ends. The germline V gene encodes CDR1 SGHRS and CDR2 YFSETQ. The CDR3 region is CASSLNTGNPYNEQFF. The DNA of the CDR3 is TGCGCCAGCAGCTTGAATACAGGGAACCCCTACAATGAGCAGTTCTTC.